This is a list of T cell receptor beta chains from one sample in a study of CD8 T cells in Susac syndrome. Using its own MiXCR run on the immunoSEQ multiplex PCR reads, TCRdb lists one record per CDR3 protein. The table shows almost 450,000 distinct CDR3 sequences, with approximately 85% occurring only once. Sequencing was done on a sample of CD8+ T cells from PBMCs. Source of these receptors: a human donor with multiple sclerosis. Both conserved end residues are part of each CDR3. Each record gives: D gene, CDR3 length, J gene, V gene, CDR3 protein, CDR3 DNA. A D gene is named only where the DNA matches it firmly.

>TRBD1|18|TRBJ1-2|TRBV24-1
CATSDLPGQDILNYGYTF
TGTGCCACCAGTGATCTACCGGGACAGGACATCTTAAACTATGGCTACACCTTC
>-|15|TRBJ2-6|TRBV12-3/TRBV12-4
CASSPARSGANVLTF
TGTGCCAGCAGTCCCGCAAGATCTGGGGCCAACGTCCTGACTTTC
>-|15|TRBJ1-5|TRBV25-1
CASSEYAELNQPQHF
TGTGCCAGCAGTGAATATGCAGAGCTCAATCAGCCCCAGCATTTT
>-|15|TRBJ2-5|TRBV11-2
CASSLGPGGLGTQYF
TGTGCCAGCAGCTTAGGGCCAGGAGGGTTGGGGACCCAGTACTTC
>-|15|TRBJ2-3|TRBV9
CASSEYAPALDTQYF
TGTGCCAGCAGCGAATACGCTCCCGCGCTGGATACGCAGTATTTT
>TRBD1|12|TRBJ2-1|TRBV5-4
CASSSTGVEQFF
TGTGCCAGCAGCTCGACAGGGGTAGAGCAGTTCTTC
>-|12|TRBJ2-7|TRBV2
CAATGSSYEQYF
TGTGCCGCGACAGGTTCCTCCTACGAGCAGTACTTC
>-|13|TRBJ2-1|TRBV10-2
CANPLRTEDEQFF
TGCGCCAACCCCTTGCGGACAGAGGATGAGCAGTTCTTC
>-|14|TRBJ1-1|TRBV7-9
CASSFGLGGTEAFF
TGTGCCAGCAGCTTTGGGCTCGGGGGTACTGAAGCTTTCTTT
>-|14|TRBJ2-7|TRBV5-1
CASSPGLFPYEQYF
TGCGCCAGCAGCCCGGGACTTTTTCCCTACGAGCAGTACTTC
>-|12|TRBJ1-2|TRBV29-1
CSVEAGEGGYTF
TGCAGCGTTGAAGCAGGGGAAGGGGGCTACACCTTC
>-|12|TRBJ2-5|TRBV2
CASTNAGETQYF
TGTGCCAGCACTAACGCTGGAGAGACCCAGTACTTC
>-|16|TRBJ1-1|TRBV4-1
CASSLISTGGGTEAFF
TGCGCCAGCAGCCTCATATCTACGGGGGGCGGCACTGAAGCTTTCTTT
>-|13|TRBJ1-1|TRBV21-1
CASSYPGSTEAFF
TGTGCCAGCAGCTATCCTGGGAGCACTGAAGCTTTCTTT
>-|15|TRBJ2-5|TRBV3-1
CASSQGRREGETQYF
TGTGCCAGCAGCCAAGGGCGGCGGGAAGGAGAGACCCAGTACTTC
>-|15|TRBJ2-7|TRBV14
CASSSYRASSYEQYF
TGTGCCAGCAGCTCCTACAGGGCGAGCTCCTACGAGCAGTACTTC